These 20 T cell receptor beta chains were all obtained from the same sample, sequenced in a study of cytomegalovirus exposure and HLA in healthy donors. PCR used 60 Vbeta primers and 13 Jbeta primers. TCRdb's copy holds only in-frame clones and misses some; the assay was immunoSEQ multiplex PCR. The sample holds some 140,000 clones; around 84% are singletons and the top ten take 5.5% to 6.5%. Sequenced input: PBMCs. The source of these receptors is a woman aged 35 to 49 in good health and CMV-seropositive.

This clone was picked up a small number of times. The CDR3 region is CASRVLAGGTDTQYF. In nucleotides, the CDR3 is TGTGCCAGCAGAGTACTAGCGGGGGGCACAGATACGCAGTATTTT. This rearrangement joins TRBV2 to TRBJ2-3; 11 bases are shared with TRBD2. This CDR3 has 15 amino acids. CDR1 SNHLY and CDR2 FYNNEI come from the germline V gene. The V gene end was trimmed by 6 bases and the J gene end by 1 base; junction bases not matched to a gene: 3.

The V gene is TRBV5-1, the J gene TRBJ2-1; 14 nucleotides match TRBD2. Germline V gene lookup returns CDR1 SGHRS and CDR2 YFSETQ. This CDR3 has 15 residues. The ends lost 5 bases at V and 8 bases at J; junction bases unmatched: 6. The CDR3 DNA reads TGCGCCAGCAGGTCCGGGACTAGCGGGAGTGATGAGCAGTTCTTC. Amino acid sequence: CASRSGTSGSDEQFF.

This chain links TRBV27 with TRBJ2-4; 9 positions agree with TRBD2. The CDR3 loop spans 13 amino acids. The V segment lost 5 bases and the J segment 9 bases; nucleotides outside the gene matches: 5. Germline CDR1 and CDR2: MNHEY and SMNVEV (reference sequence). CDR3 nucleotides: TGTGCCAGCAGTGAAACAGCGGGAGGCATTCAGTACTTC. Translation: CASSETAGGIQYF.

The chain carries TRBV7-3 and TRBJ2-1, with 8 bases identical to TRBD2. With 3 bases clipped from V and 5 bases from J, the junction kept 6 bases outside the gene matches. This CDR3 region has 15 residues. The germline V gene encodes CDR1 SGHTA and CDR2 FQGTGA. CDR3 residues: CASSFFSGKDNEQFF. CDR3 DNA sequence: TGTGCCAGCAGCTTTTTTAGCGGGAAGGACAATGAGCAGTTCTTC.

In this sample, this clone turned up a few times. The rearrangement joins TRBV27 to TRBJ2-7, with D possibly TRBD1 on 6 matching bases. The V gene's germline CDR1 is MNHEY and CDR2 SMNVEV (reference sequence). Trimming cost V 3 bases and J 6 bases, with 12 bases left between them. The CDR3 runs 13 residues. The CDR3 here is CASSLSRDTEQYF. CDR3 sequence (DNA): TGTGCCAGCAGTTTGTCCCGGGACACCGAGCAGTACTTC.

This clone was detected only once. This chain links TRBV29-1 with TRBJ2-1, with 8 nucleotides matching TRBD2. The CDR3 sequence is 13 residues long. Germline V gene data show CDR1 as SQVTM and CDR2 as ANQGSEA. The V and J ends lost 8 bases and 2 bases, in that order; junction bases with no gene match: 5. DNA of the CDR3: TGCAGCTCGGGAGGGATGCCCTACAATGAGCAGTTCTTC. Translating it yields CSSGGMPYNEQFF.

The CDR3: CASSYFASGTAYEQYF. Written as DNA, the CDR3 is TGTGCCAGCAGTTACTTCGCTAGCGGGACCGCCTACGAGCAGTACTTC. The rearrangement joins TRBV6-5 to TRBJ2-7; 9 bases fit TRBD2. Trimming removed 1 base from V and 2 bases from J; junction bases left unmatched: 6. CDR1 and CDR2 (germline): MNHEY, SVGAGI. The CDR3 extends over 16 amino acids.

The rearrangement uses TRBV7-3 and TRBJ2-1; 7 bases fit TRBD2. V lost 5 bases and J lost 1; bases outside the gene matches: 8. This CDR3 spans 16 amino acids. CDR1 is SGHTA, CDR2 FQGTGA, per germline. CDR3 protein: CASSPGRTASYNEQFF. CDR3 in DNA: TGTGCCAGCAGCCCCGGGAGGACGGCTTCCTACAATGAGCAGTTCTTC. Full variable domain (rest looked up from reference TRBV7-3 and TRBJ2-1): GAGVSQTPSNKVTEKGKYVELRCDPISGHTALYWYRQSLGQGPEFLIYFQGTGAADDSGLPNDRFFAVRPEGSVSTLKIQRTERGDSAVYLCASSPGRTASYNEQFFGPGTRLTVL.

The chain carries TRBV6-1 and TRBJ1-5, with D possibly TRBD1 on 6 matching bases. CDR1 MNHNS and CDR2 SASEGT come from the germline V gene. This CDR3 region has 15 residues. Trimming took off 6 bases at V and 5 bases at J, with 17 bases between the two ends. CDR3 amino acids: CASRVMGAHDQPQHF. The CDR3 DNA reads TGTGCCAGCAGGGTAATGGGGGCGCACGATCAGCCCCAGCATTTT.

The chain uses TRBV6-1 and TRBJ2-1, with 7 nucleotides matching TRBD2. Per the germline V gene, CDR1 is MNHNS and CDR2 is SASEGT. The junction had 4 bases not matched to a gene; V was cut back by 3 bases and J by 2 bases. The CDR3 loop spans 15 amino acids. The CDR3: CASSEAGRAYNEQFF. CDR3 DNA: TGTGCCAGCAGTGAGGCAGGGAGGGCCTACAATGAGCAGTTCTTC.

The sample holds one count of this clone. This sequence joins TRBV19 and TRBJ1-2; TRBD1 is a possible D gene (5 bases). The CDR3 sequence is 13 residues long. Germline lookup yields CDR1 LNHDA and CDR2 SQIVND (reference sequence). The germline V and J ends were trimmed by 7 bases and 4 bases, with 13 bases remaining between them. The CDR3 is CASKDTAIYGYTF. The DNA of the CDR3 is TGTGCCAGTAAGGACACAGCGATCTATGGCTACACCTTC.

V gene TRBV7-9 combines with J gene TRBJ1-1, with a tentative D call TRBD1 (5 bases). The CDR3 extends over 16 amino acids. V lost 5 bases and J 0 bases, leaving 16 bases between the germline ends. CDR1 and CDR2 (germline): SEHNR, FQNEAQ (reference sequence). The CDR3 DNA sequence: TGTGCCAGCAGCGAACCTCGGGGAGGGGTGAACACTGAAGCTTTCTTT. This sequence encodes CASSEPRGGVNTEAFF.

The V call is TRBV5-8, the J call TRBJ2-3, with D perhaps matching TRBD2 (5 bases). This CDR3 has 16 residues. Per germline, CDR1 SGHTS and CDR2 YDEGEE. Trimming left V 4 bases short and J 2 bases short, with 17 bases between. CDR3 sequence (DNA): TGTGCCAGCAGCCGACGGACTCTAAAACTCACAGATACGCAGTATTTT. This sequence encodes CASSRRTLKLTDTQYF. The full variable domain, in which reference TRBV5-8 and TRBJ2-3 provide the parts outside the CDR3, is EAGVTQSPTHLIKTRGQQATLRCSPISGHTSVYWYQQALGLGLQFLLWYDEGEERNRGNFPPRFSGRQFPNYSSELNVNALELEDSALYLCASSRRTLKLTDTQYFGPGTRLTVL.

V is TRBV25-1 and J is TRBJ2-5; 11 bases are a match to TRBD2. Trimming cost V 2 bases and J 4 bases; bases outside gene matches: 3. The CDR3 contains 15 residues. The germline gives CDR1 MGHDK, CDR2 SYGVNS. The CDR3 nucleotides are TGTGCCAGCAGTGAAGTAGCGGGAGGGCGAGAGACCCAGTACTTC. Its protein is CASSEVAGGRETQYF.

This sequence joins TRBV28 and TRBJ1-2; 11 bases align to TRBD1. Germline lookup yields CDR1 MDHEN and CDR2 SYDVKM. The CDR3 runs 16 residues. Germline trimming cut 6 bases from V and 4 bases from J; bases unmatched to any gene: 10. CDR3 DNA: TGTGCCAGCAGAGGGACAGGGGGGATGCTAATCTATGGCTACACCTTC. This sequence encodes CASRGTGGMLIYGYTF.

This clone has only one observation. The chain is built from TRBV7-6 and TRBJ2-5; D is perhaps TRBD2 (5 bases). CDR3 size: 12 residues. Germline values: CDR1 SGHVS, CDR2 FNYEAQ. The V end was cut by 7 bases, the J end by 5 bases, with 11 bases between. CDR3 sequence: CASTPGGETQYF. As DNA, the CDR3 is TGTGCCAGCACCCCCGGCGGGGAGACCCAGTACTTC.

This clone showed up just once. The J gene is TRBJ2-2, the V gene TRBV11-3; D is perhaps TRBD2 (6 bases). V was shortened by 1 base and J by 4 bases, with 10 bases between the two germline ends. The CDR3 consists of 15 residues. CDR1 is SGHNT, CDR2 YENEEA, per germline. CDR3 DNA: TGTGCCAGCAGCTTAGTTCTGGGGGGCACCGGGGAGCTGTTTTTT. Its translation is CASSLVLGGTGELFF.

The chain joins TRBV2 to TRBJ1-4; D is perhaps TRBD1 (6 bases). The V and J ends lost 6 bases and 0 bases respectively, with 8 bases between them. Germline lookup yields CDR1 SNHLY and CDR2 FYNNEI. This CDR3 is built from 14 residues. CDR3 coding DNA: TGTGCCAGCAGCAAGGGGGCAACTAATGAAAAACTGTTTTTT. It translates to CASSKGATNEKLFF.

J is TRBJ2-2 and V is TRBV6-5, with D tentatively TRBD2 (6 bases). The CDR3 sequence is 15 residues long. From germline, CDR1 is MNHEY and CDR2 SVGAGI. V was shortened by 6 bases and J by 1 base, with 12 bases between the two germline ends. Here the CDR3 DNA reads TGTGCCAGCAGAAGGGGACTTCAGAACACCGGGGAGCTGTTTTTT. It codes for CASRRGLQNTGELFF.

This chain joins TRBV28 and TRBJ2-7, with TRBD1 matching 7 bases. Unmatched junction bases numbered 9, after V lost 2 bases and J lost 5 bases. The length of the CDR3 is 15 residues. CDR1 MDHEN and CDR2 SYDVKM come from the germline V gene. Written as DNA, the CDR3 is TGTGCCAGCAGTTTAGGGACAGCACGCTTCCACGAGCAGTACTTC. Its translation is CASSLGTARFHEQYF. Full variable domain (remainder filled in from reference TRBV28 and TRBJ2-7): DVKVTQSSRYLVKRTGEKVFLECVQDMDHENMFWYRQDPGLGLRLIYFSYDVKMKEKGDIPEGYSVSREKKERFSLILESASTNQTSMYLCASSLGTARFHEQYFGPGTRLTVT.